This T cell receptor beta chain was sequenced for a study of identical twins. The study's findings and limits: An excess of low generation probability was shown by twin-shared out-of-frame alpha sequences.

The germline CDR1 and CDR2 sequences are SGHKS and YYEKEE (reference sequence). The CDR3 sequence is 18 residues long. Trimming at V came to 0 bases and at J to 2 bases, leaving 8 bases not matched to a gene. Regarding this clonotype: Its antigen remains unidentified.

Using its own MiXCR run on the 5' RACE reads, TCRdb lists one record per CDR3 protein. The table records about 920,000 distinct CDR3 sequences, roughly 12% of them present only once. The same data also contributed to another study, on yellow fever vaccine responses in identical twins.

The V and J genes are TRBV5-5 and TRBJ2-3, with 11 bases identical to TRBD2. Sequencing input: PBMCs. This receptor was taken from a woman aged 18-29 years in good health. The CDR3 DNA sequence: TGTGCCAGCAGCTTGGCTAGGTCTAGCGGGGGGATCACAGATACGCAGTATTTT. Translating gives CASSLARSSGGITDTQYF.